This passage covers 3 T cell receptor beta chains from one sample sequenced in a study of post-analysis software for immune sequencing data. Study results and limitations: There were five or six TRBV segments more frequent in patients than controls, and TRBV5-6, TRBV5-1 and TRBV20-1 were among them.

Unique molecular identifiers were present in the TCR beta cDNA libraries. One entry per CDR3 protein, called by TCRdb with MiXCR from the PCR reads. The sample has hundreds of thousands of distinct CDR3 sequences, more than 50% seen once; the top ten hold around 11%. These receptors' antigens are unknown. Source material: blood. These receptors originate from a girl between 2 and 10 years old with multiple sclerosis.

The rearrangement uses TRBV29-1 and TRBJ1-1; D gene unclear. This CDR3 has 12 amino acids. V lost 4 bases and J 1 base, leaving 7 bases between the germline ends. The germline CDR1 and CDR2 sequences are SQVTM and ANQGSEA. The CDR3 region has the DNA TGCAGCGTTGGATACAGGAACACTGAAGCTTTCTTT. Amino acid sequence: CSVGYRNTEAFF.

This chain joins TRBV5-1 and TRBJ1-1, with D possibly TRBD1 on 6 matching bases. Germline CDR1 reads SGHRS; CDR2 reads YFSETQ. Trimming removed 1 base from V and 1 base from J, with 14 bases in between. The CDR3 consists of 16 residues. CDR3 region: CASSLISGTPNTEAFF. The CDR3 DNA reads as TGCGCCAGCAGCTTGATCTCCGGGACACCGAACACTGAAGCTTTCTTT.

The chain links TRBV12-3 or TRBV12-4 to TRBJ1-2, with TRBD1 matching 9 bases. This CDR3 comprises 14 residues. J lost 7 bases, V lost 4 bases, and 7 bases had no gene match. Here the CDR3 DNA reads TGTGCCAGCAGTTCACCGGACAGGGGACGTGGCTACACCTTC. Translated: CASSSPDRGRGYTF.